One sample yielded the 7 T cell receptor beta chains listed below, sequenced in a study of cytomegalovirus exposure and HLA in healthy donors. Data came from immunoSEQ multiplex PCR; TCRdb stores just in-frame clones and leaves some out. There are about 160,000 clones in the sample; about nine tenths occur only once, and around 6% lies in the top ten. The sequenced sample consisted of PBMCs. These receptors all come from a woman younger than 45 in good health and CMV-seronegative.

This rearrangement joins TRBV15 to TRBJ1-1; D is unclear. Germline V gene lookup returns CDR1 LNHNV and CDR2 YYDKDF (reference sequence). Trimming left V 0 bases short and J 1 base short, with 6 bases between. The CDR3 contains 14 residues. The CDR3 loop is CATSRESANTEAFF. CDR3 nucleotides: TGTGCCACCAGCAGAGAGTCCGCGAACACTGAAGCTTTCTTT.

This clone was picked up one time. The chain couples TRBV28 to TRBJ1-1, with D tentatively TRBD1 (6 bases). The V gene lost 4 bases and the J gene lost 4 bases, with 10 bases spanning the gap. This CDR3 has 13 residues. Germline V gene data show CDR1 as MDHEN and CDR2 as SYDVKM. The CDR3, as DNA: TGTGCCAGCAGTTGGGGGGGGGCCACTGAAGCTTTCTTT. Translated, it gives CASSWGGATEAFF. Variable domain in full (rest from reference TRBV28 and TRBJ1-1): DVKVTQSSRYLVKRTGEKVFLECVQDMDHENMFWYRQDPGLGLRLIYFSYDVKMKEKGDIPEGYSVSREKKERFSLILESASTNQTSMYLCASSWGGATEAFFGQGTRLTVV.

The chain combines TRBV7-8 with TRBJ1-1; the D gene is possibly TRBD1 (6 bases). The CDR3 length is 15 residues. CDR1 SGHVS and CDR2 FQNEAQ come from the germline V gene. V lost 4 bases, J lost 2 bases, and 14 bases lay in between. CDR3 in amino acids: CASSYHQQGNTEAFF. For the CDR3, the DNA is TGTGCCAGCAGCTATCACCAACAGGGAAACACTGAAGCTTTCTTT.

The V call is TRBV5-6, the J call TRBJ2-1, with no clear D. Germline V gene lookup returns CDR1 SGHDT and CDR2 YYEEEE. Trimming took 2 bases from V and 8 from J, leaving 11 bases between them. CDR3 length: 13 residues. The CDR3 coding sequence is TGTGCCAGCAGCTTTCGTGGACGCGATGAGCAGTTCTTC. It specifies CASSFRGRDEQFF.

This chain uses TRBV27 with TRBJ2-7; 7 nucleotides align to TRBD1. V was pared by 5 bases and J by 4 bases, with 8 bases of the junction left unmatched. The CDR3 covers 14 residues. Germline V CDR1 and CDR2: MNHEY, SMNVEV (reference sequence). The DNA for the CDR3 is TGTGCCAGCAGTCGACAGGGCACAGGATACGAGCAGTACTTC. Its protein product is CASSRQGTGYEQYF.

The chain employs TRBV5-4 and TRBJ1-4; D perhaps matches TRBD1 (6 bases). Germline loops: CDR1 SGHNT, CDR2 YYREEE (reference sequence). This CDR3 is built from 15 residues. V was clipped by 0 bases and J by 6 bases, with 12 bases between them. CDR3: CASSLDGGGHEKLFF. The DNA of the CDR3 is TGTGCCAGCAGCTTGGATGGAGGGGGGCATGAAAAACTGTTTTTT.

The CDR3 loop reads CASSPITGRTYEQYF. CDR3 coding DNA: TGTGCCAGCAGCCCGATTACAGGGAGAACCTACGAGCAGTACTTC. The V and J genes are TRBV7-9 and TRBJ2-7, with D maybe TRBD1 (6 bases). The CDR3 has 15 residues. Trimming left V 5 bases short and J 2 bases short, with 16 bases between. The germline CDR1 and CDR2 sequences are SEHNR and FQNEAQ (reference sequence). Full variable domain (rest looked up from reference TRBV7-9 and TRBJ2-7): DTGVSQNPRHKITKRGQNVTFRCDPISEHNRLYWYRQTLGQGPEFLTYFQNEAQLEKSRLLSDRFSAERPKGSFSTLEIQRTEQGDSAMYLCASSPITGRTYEQYFGPGTRLTVT.